The present TCR beta chain was sequenced within a study of cytomegalovirus exposure and HLA in healthy donors. Germline lookup yields CDR1 SGHVS and CDR2 FNYEAQ. The V gene end was trimmed by 5 bases and the J gene end by 1 base; junction bases not matched to a gene: 10. This CDR3 region has 18 residues. Study-wide results and caveats: The investigators catalogued under 200 TCR beta chains as cytomegalovirus-associated. Reports indicated that the classifier achieved high specificity and sensitivity in diagnosing cytomegalovirus status.

Details on this clone: Its antigen is not identified.

PCR primers comprised 60 Vbeta and 13 Jbeta primers. Sequencing was performed with immunoSEQ multiplex PCR; in TCRdb, only in-frame clones are kept and a portion is missing. The data contain approximately 170,000 clones, approximately 84% of them singletons. This receptor was obtained from a woman aged 50 to 65 in good health and CMV-seropositive. Input material: PBMCs. The chain employs TRBV7-6 and TRBJ1-6, with 8 bases identical to TRBD1. The CDR3 nucleotides read TGTGCCAGCAGCCAAGACAGGGGCCGTGGGTCCTATAATTCACCCCTCCACTTT. Translated, it gives CASSQDRGRGSYNSPLHF.